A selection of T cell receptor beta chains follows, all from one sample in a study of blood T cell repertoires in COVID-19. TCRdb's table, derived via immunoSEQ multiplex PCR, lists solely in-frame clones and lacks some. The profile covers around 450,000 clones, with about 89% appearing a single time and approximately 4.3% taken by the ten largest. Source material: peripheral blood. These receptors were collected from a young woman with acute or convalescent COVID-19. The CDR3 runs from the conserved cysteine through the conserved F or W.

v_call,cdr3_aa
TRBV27,CASSLRGGQPYEQYF
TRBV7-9,CASSPEERGWGYEQYF
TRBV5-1,CASSLYGNNSPLHF
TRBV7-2,CASSPWRAYNSPLHF
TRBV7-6,CASSLAGYRGQPQHF
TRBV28,CASRNRGTAYEQYF
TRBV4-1,CASSQGGTVYNEQFF
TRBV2,CASSDWLDQETQYF
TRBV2,CASSGYGQYF
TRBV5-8,CASSLALSRQTDTQYF
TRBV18,CASSPQGVENEKLFF
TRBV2,CAGGIKTGELFF
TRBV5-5,CASSGGTGKGEKLFF
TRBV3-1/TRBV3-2,CASSERGVSVETQYF
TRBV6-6,CASTKDRGPGELFF
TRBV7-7,CASSPRTGWLETQYF